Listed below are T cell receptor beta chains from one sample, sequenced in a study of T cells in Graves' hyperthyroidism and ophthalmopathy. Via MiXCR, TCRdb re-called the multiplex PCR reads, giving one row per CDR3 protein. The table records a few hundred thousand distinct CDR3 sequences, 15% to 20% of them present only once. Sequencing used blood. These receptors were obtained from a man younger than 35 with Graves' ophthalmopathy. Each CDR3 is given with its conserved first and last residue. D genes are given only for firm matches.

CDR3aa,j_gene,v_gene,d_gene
CASSFSGQNQETQYF,TRBJ2-5,TRBV7-3,TRBD1
CSVVSIYEAFF,TRBJ1-1,TRBV29-1,-
CASTIAGQGRAFF,TRBJ1-1,TRBV12-3/TRBV12-4,TRBD1
CATSDRDREEETQYF,TRBJ2-5,TRBV24-1,TRBD1
CASSPTRTNPNEKLFF,TRBJ1-4,TRBV13,-
CASSRNLGQASEQYF,TRBJ2-7,TRBV7-8,TRBD1
CASSLGGGYDTEAFF,TRBJ1-1,TRBV12-3/TRBV12-4,-
CASAGVGGPDTQYF,TRBJ2-3,TRBV2,-
CSARPLLNTEAFF,TRBJ1-1,TRBV20-1,-
CASSLARDRDNSPLHF,TRBJ1-6,TRBV27,TRBD1
CASSIPPPSSDTQYF,TRBJ2-3,TRBV5-4,-
CASTRSGGGTDTQYF,TRBJ2-3,TRBV9,TRBD2
CASSSEGRENYGYTF,TRBJ1-2,TRBV7-9,-
CASSLGTPVGSGELFF,TRBJ2-2,TRBV11-2,-
CASSWNYATVSDGYTF,TRBJ1-2,TRBV6-1,-
CASSPREGSFYEQYF,TRBJ2-7,TRBV18,TRBD2
CAIGGGPLYGYTF,TRBJ1-2,TRBV10-3,-
CASSRGTVADTQYF,TRBJ2-3,TRBV12-3/TRBV12-4,-
CASSLIRGNTIYF,TRBJ1-3,TRBV3-1,-
CASSVVREGIYGYTF,TRBJ1-2,TRBV2,-
CASSVGPRAGELFF,TRBJ2-2,TRBV9,-
CASSQLPETQYF,TRBJ2-5,TRBV3-1,-
CASSLADRANSPLHF,TRBJ1-6,TRBV27,TRBD1
CASSGAGVSEQYF,TRBJ2-7,TRBV2,-
CASSEGTSSGNTIYF,TRBJ1-3,TRBV2,-
CASSLAGAAEAFF,TRBJ1-1,TRBV7-9,-
CASSTVATEAFF,TRBJ1-1,TRBV6-2/TRBV6-3,-
CASSVPGGQPQHF,TRBJ1-5,TRBV12-3/TRBV12-4,-
CASSQDGAGSSYEQYF,TRBJ2-7,TRBV3-1,-
CASSGDSSSYEQYF,TRBJ2-7,TRBV5-4,TRBD1
CASRGPGLGAQYF,TRBJ2-3,TRBV7-6,TRBD2
CSAEKQGAGQPQHF,TRBJ1-5,TRBV20-1,-
CASIAGGVNEKLFF,TRBJ1-4,TRBV2,-
CASSGGLAGGPVNTGELFF,TRBJ2-2,TRBV25-1,TRBD2
CSAQGQVWDEQYF,TRBJ2-7,TRBV20-1,TRBD1
CASRVLGSYGYTF,TRBJ1-2,TRBV13,-
CAAVSRAVGKETQYF,TRBJ2-5,TRBV6-1,-